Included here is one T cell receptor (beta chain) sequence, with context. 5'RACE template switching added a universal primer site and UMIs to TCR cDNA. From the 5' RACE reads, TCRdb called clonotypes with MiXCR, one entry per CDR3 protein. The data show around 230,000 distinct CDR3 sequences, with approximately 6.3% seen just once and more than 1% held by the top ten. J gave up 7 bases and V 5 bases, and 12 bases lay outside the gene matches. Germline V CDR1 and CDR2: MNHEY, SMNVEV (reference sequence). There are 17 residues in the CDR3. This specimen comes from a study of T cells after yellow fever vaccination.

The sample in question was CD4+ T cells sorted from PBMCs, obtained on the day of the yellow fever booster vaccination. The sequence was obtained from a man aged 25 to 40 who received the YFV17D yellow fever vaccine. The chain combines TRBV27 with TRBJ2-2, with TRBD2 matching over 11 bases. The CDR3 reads CASSTLAGGTLGGELFF. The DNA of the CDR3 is TGTGCCAGCAGTACCCTAGCGGGAGGCACGCTAGGCGGGGAGCTGTTTTTT.